One TCR beta chain is described in this entry. This clone was seen once. The target of this receptor is not known. Per-base quality was not reported, and no clone a single base away is much larger than it. A distance of 1 base separates the germline ends of V and J, which lose 1 base and 3 bases respectively. Spanning cysteine to phenylalanine, the CDR3 consists of 12 amino acids. Only the CDR3 portion is preserved as DNA: 36 bases, with reading frame beginning at the first base. Reading the germline V gene (reference sequence) gives CDR1 LNHNV and CDR2 YYDKDF. The data derive from a study of T cell responses to AZD1222 COVID-19 vaccine (dated by TCRdb to the early 2020s). Looking at the study overall: Because spike-specific TCR depth and breadth did not differ between the two schedules, AZD1222 recipients who got a second dose at roughly 4 weeks were pooled with those who got a second dose at roughly 12 weeks. A total of 230 to 250 trial participants underwent TCR sequencing, of whom 207 received two doses of AZD1222 and about 26 received two doses of the MenACWY control vaccine. Trial participants were enrolled by age into subgroups of 18-55, 56-69 and 70-plus years, and around 140, 26 and 57 TCR-sequenced participants, respectively, were included in these subgroups.

The CDR3 regions of human TCRbeta chains were analyzed by immunosequencing. For the original study's pipeline: Repertoire TCRs were checked for matches against a reference library of SARS-CoV-2-specific TCRs that had been generated using the MIRA antigen-specificity platform. Breadth was defined as the fraction of unique TCRs that were SARS-CoV-2-associated. Depth was defined as the fraction of total T cells that were SARS-CoV-2-associated. Each spike-specific TCR was assigned to its reactive spike region and to a CD4 or CD8 class using the MIRA data. Log10-transformed breadth and depth values were compared by one-way ANOVA with Sidak's multiple comparisons tests. The table comes from immuneACCESS by way of TCRdb, which keeps in-frame sequences with V and J called. Part of the clones is missing from these tables; in studies checked, under half for an unresolved V gene and the rest for unknown reasons. The V and J calls and clone size are taken from that table; D and trimming were inferred from the DNA. Within this sample are approximately 90,000 clones, with approximately 88% of them counted one time only. The top ten clonotypes cover roughly 3.7% of the sample.

The time point label on this specimen signifies: baseline before first vaccination. The vaccinee samples were drawn from two UK trials, COV001 and COV002, one of which was a single-blind randomized controlled phase 2/3 trial testing AZD1222 (ChAdOx1 nCoV-19) in healthy adults. For TCRbeta chain sequencing, PBMC samples from trial participants were taken at day 0 and at day 28 after the second dose. On the study overall, not on this receptor specifically: Epitopes outside the regions mutated in the B.1.351 and B.1.1.7 variants were reportedly recognized by nearly half of the unique spike-specific TCRs. In the small 56-69-year group, the increase in depth fell short of significance, most likely because of low power. Spike-specific TCR breadth and depth rose significantly after two AZD1222 doses compared with day 0 and with MenACWY recipients. Participants were mostly white British and included more females than males, and it was suggested by the authors that clonal diversity may have been underestimated. CD4 TCRs associated with the vaccine covered the entire spike protein, and the dominant responses were in regions 160-218 and 743-854. Because no samples from the day 14 peak response were available, repertoires could be characterized only after the peak T cell response. Conclusions about previously exposed vaccinees were limited because only a handful of AZD1222 recipients were SARS-CoV-2 seropositive at baseline.

The chain is encoded by TRBV15 joined to TRBJ1-5; the D gene identity is not certain. The sequence came from an adult in good health. The sequences come from peripheral blood, collected on day 0 of AZD1222 vaccination. For the CDR3, the sequence is CATSRVNQPQHF. In nucleotides, the sequence is TGTGCCACCAGCAGAGTCAATCAGCCCCAGCATTTT.